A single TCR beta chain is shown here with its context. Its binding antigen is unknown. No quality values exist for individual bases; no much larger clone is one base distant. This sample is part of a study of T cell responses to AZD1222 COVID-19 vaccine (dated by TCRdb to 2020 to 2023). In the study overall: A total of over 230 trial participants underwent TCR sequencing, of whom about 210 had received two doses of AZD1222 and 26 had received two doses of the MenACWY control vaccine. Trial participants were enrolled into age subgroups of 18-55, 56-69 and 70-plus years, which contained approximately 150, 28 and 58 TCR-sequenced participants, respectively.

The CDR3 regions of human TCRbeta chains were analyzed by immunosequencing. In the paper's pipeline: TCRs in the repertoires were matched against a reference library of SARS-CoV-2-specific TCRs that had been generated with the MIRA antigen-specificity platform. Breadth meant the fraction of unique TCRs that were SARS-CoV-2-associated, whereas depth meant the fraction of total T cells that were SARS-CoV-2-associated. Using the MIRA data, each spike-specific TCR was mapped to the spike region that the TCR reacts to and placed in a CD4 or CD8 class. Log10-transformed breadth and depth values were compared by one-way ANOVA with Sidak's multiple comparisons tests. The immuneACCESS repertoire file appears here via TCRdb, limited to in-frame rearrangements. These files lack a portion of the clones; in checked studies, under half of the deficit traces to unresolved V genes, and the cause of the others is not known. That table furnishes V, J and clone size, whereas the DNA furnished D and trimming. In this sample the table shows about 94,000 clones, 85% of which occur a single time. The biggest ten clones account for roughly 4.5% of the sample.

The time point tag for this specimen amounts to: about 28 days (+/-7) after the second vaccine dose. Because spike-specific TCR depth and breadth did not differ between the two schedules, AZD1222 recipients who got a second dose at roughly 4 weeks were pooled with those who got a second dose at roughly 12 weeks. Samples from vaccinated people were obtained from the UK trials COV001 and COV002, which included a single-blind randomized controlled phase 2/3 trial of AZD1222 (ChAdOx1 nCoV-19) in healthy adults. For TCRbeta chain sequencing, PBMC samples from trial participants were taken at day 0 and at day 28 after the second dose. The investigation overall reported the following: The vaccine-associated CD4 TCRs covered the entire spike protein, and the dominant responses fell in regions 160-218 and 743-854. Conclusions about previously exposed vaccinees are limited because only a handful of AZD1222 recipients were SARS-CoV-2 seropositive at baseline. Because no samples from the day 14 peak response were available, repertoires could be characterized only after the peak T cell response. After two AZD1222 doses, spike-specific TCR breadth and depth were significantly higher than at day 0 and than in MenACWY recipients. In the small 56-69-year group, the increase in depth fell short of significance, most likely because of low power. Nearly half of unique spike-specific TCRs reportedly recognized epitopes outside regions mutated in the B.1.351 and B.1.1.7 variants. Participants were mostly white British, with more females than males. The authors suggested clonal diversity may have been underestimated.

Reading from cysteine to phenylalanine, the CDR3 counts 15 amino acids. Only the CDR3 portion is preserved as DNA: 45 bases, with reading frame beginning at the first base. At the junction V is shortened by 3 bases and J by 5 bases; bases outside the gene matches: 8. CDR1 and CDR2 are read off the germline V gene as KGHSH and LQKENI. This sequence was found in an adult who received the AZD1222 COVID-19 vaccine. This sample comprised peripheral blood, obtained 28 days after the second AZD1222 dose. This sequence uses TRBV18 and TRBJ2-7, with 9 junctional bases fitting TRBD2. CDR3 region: CASSPRGGRAHEQYF. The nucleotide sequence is TGTGCCAGCTCACCTAGGGGCGGGAGGGCCCACGAGCAGTACTTC.